This T cell receptor (beta chain) stems from a study of metastatic and nonmetastatic thyroid tumors. Background on the study: Across blood and tumor or nodule tissue, repertoires from malignant and benign thyroid patients were compared with one another.

Points from the study as a whole: Malignant thyroid tumors reportedly had TCR beta diversity that was significantly higher than in benign nodules, in blood and tumor.

Ten or more counts support this clone. No antigen is known for it. In the authors' workflow: Researchers built a distant-metastasis classifier for papillary thyroid cancer that drew on CDR3 differences across clinicopathological groups. TCRdb re-analyzed the PCR reads through MiXCR. The V and J calls, along with clone size, are taken from TCRdb and not from the paper's own processing. Of 34,000 or so clones in the sample, about 20% were seen once. CDR1 and CDR2 from the germline V gene are LGHDT and YNNKEL (reference sequence). The CDR3 sequence is 15 residues long. Germline trimming cut 5 bases from V and 1 base from J; bases unmatched to any gene: 2. Treatment of any kind had been given to no patient before thyroid surgery.

The specimen was blood. The TCR comes from a female donor with papillary thyroid cancer or a benign thyroid nodule (not recorded which). Some clones in this sample may be carry-over from other donors' samples. V usage is TRBV3-1 and J usage is TRBJ2-3; 11 bases are a match to TRBD2. The CDR3 here is CASSTSGRGTDTQYF. CDR3 DNA: TGTGCCAGCAGCACTAGCGGGAGAGGCACAGATACGCAGTATTTT.